This passage covers 26 T cell receptor beta chains from one sample sequenced in a study of vaccination and CD4 T cells after COVID-19. The treatment denotes: approximately 9-day PBMC culture with coronavirus spike peptide pools or control peptides (ViraFEST assay). No antigen has been assigned to these receptors. Cultured CD4+ T cell DNA underwent sequencing with the Oncomine TCR Beta short-read assay. TCRdb processed the PCR reads anew with MiXCR; each CDR3 protein has one entry. This sample has about 13,000 distinct CDR3 sequences, with around two fifths found just once. The source material was CD4+ T cells from blood, cultured in vitro. These receptors were taken from a human donor who had recovered from COVID-19.

The CDR3: CAISGVSETQYF. The CDR3 coding sequence is TGTGCCATCTCCGGGGTATCTGAGACCCAGTACTTC. The chain employs TRBV10-3 and TRBJ2-5; tentative D call: TRBD2 (5 bases). The CDR3 runs to 12 residues. Germline V gene data show CDR1 as ENHRY and CDR2 as SYGVKD. Deletions cut 8 bases from V and 5 bases from J, with 12 bases between.

This chain connects TRBV2 to TRBJ2-3; 8 bases map to TRBD2. The germline V gene encodes CDR1 SNHLY and CDR2 FYNNEI. Trimming took 1 base from V and 1 from J; bases not matched to a gene: 4. This CDR3 contains 16 residues. The DNA for the CDR3 is TGTGCCAGCAGTGAAGGGAGGCGGGGGGGCACAGATACGCAGTATTTT. Encoded protein: CASSEGRRGGTDTQYF.

This clonotype was picked up a small number of times. V gene TRBV27 combines with J gene TRBJ1-6; no clear D. The length of the CDR3 is 14 residues. Germline CDR1 and CDR2: MNHEY and SMNVEV (reference sequence). With 0 bases removed from V and 4 bases from J, the gap between germline ends came to 4 bases. CDR3 sequence reads: CASSLSGYNSPLHF. The CDR3 DNA follows: TGTGCCAGCAGTTTATCCGGGTATAATTCACCCCTCCACTTT.

V gene TRBV30 combines with J gene TRBJ2-5, with D perhaps given as TRBD1 or TRBD2 (6 bases each). The ends were cut back, 0 bases at V and 6 bases at J, with 20 bases in the middle. This CDR3 is 16 amino acids long. Germline V gene sequence: CDR1 GTSNPN, CDR2 SVGIG (reference sequence). In DNA form, the CDR3 reads TGTGCCTGGAGTGTAGCCCGGGGGCGAACCTCCAAGACCCAGTACTTC. Its translation is CAWSVARGRTSKTQYF.

The CDR3 is CASSLRGRQNQPQHF. The CDR3 region has the DNA TGTGCCAGCAGCCTAAGGGGACGGCAAAATCAGCCCCAGCATTTT. The chain is built from TRBV2 and TRBJ1-5; maybe TRBD1 (5 bases). V dropped 6 bases and J dropped 4 bases, with 16 bases sitting between them. The germline CDR1 and CDR2 sequences are SNHLY and FYNNEI. This CDR3 region has 15 residues.

Only a few counts were recorded for this clonotype. The chain recombines TRBV7-6 with TRBJ2-3, with D hard to call. This CDR3 is built from 15 residues. In germline, CDR1 is SGHVS, CDR2 FNYEAQ. V shed 0 bases and J shed 0 bases, with 7 bases lying between them. The CDR3 DNA follows: TGTGCCAGCAGCTTAGCAGGCGCTAGCACAGATACGCAGTATTTT. Translated, it gives CASSLAGASTDTQYF. Looking up the rest from reference TRBV7-6 and TRBJ2-3 gives the full variable domain: GAGVSQSPRYKVTKRGQDVALRCDPISGHVSLYWYRQALGQGPEFLTYFNYEAQQDKSGLPNDRFSAERPEGSISTLTIQRTEQRDSAMYRCASSLAGASTDTQYFGPGTRLTVL.

This clonotype has more than one count but fewer than ten. This chain links TRBV19 with TRBJ2-7, with 12 bases matching TRBD1. Germline V lookup: CDR1 LNHDA, CDR2 SQIVND (reference sequence). The CDR3 has 16 amino acids. V trimming: 3 bases; J trimming: 4 bases; junction bases outside the gene matches: 7. CDR3 nucleotide sequence: TGTGCCAGTAGTATCGGGACAGGGGGCTCCAGATACGAGCAGTACTTC. It translates to CASSIGTGGSRYEQYF.

Only a few counts were recorded for this clonotype. The CDR3 DNA is TGTGCCAGCAGTAGGACATTCGGTGGCAATCAGCCCCAGCATTTT. It yields the protein CASSRTFGGNQPQHF. V is TRBV27 and J is TRBJ1-5; perhaps TRBD1 as D (5 bases). This CDR3 has 15 amino acids. Trimming left V 5 bases short and J 2 bases short, with 13 bases between. The V gene's germline CDR1 is MNHEY and CDR2 SMNVEV (reference sequence).

This chain connects TRBV27 to TRBJ2-4; TRBD2 matches at 8 bases. Germline CDR1 is MNHEY and CDR2 is SMNVEV (reference sequence). With V trimmed by 8 bases and J by 2 bases, 8 bases remained unmatched. This CDR3 contains 15 residues. The CDR3 spells CASDSGTRSKNIQYF. The CDR3 region has the DNA TGTGCCAGCGATTCCGGGACTAGATCCAAAAACATTCAGTACTTC.

This clonotype was observed a few times. This chain connects TRBV20-1 to TRBJ1-2, with a tentative D call TRBD1 (5 bases). Germline assignment: CDR1 DFQATT and CDR2 SNEGSKA (reference sequence). Trimming cost V 0 bases and J 3 bases, with 14 bases left between them. This CDR3 has 15 amino acids. For the CDR3, the DNA is TGCAGTGCTAGAGATTTCCGGCTAGGGGACTATGGCTACACCTTC. This translates into CSARDFRLGDYGYTF.

This chain's CDR3 is CASSEGGQGKQTQYF. CDR3 nucleotides: TGTGCCAGCAGTGAAGGGGGACAGGGTAAACAGACCCAGTACTTC. This sequence joins TRBV2 and TRBJ2-5; TRBD1 aligns across 9 bases. V was pared by 1 base and J by 6 bases, with 6 bases of the junction left unmatched. CDR1 and CDR2 (germline): SNHLY, FYNNEI. The CDR3 is 15 residues long.

The table lists this clonotype with a few counts. This rearrangement joins TRBV18 to TRBJ2-7, with a possible D match to TRBD2 (5 bases). The CDR3 sequence is 13 residues long. The V end was cut by 6 bases, the J end by 0 bases, with 9 bases between. CDR1 is KGHSH, CDR2 LQKENI, per germline. The CDR3 is CASSYTSSYEQYF. CDR3 coding DNA: TGTGCCAGCTCTTATACTAGCTCCTACGAGCAGTACTTC.

This clonotype was counted a few times. The J gene is TRBJ1-1, the V gene TRBV30; D remains ambiguous. The CDR3 length is 18 residues. The V gene lost 0 bases and the J gene lost 1 base, with 21 bases spanning the gap. The germline CDR1 and CDR2 sequences are GTSNPN and SVGIG (reference sequence). The CDR3 region has the DNA TGTGCCTGGAGTGTACTCCCCTATCTCGGCGGGCCGAACACTGAAGCTTTCTTT. Protein: CAWSVLPYLGGPNTEAFF. Together with reference TRBV30 and TRBJ1-1, the CDR3 gives the full variable domain: SQTIHQWPATLVQPVGSPLSLECTVEGTSNPNLYWYRQAAGRGLQLLFYSVGIGQISSEVPQNLSASRPQDRQFILSSKKLLLSDSGFYLCAWSVLPYLGGPNTEAFFGQGTRLTVV.

The rearrangement links TRBV7-2 to TRBJ2-1; 11 bases match TRBD2. After removal of 5 bases from V and 15 bases from J, the junction contained 18 bases not matched to a gene. The CDR3 has 16 amino acids. Germline V gives CDR1 SGHTA, CDR2 FQGNSA. Written as DNA, the CDR3 is TGTGCCAGCAGCCCGACTAGCGGGATGCGGGTAATCCAGTGGTTCTTC. It codes for CASSPTSGMRVIQWFF.

The chain is built from TRBV28 and TRBJ1-2; TRBD1 matches 9 bases. The CDR3 totals 17 residues. Germline V lookup: CDR1 MDHEN, CDR2 SYDVKM. The J segment lost 0 bases and the V segment lost 5 bases, leaving 10 bases of the junction unmatched. CDR3 amino acids: CASSEPGTGLANYGYTF. CDR3 DNA sequence: TGTGCCAGCAGTGAACCCGGGACAGGGCTAGCTAACTATGGCTACACCTTC.

This clonotype was detected a few times. This chain links TRBV5-4 with TRBJ2-1; 10 positions match TRBD2. CDR1 and CDR2 (germline): SGHNT, YYREEE (reference sequence). This CDR3 region has 15 residues. The trim removed 0 bases at V and 7 bases at J, leaving 4 bases unmatched. The CDR3 protein is CASSLESSGSNEQFF. In DNA form, the CDR3 reads TGTGCCAGCAGCTTGGAGTCTAGCGGGAGTAATGAGCAGTTCTTC.

Turning to this clonotype: One end of the junction does not line up with germline, which may come from a read error. The V and J genes are TRBV7-2 and TRBJ2-3, with 7 bases that match TRBD1. Germline lookup yields CDR1 SGHTA and CDR2 FQGNSA. CDR3 length equals 15 residues. The DNA of the CDR3 is TGCGCCAGCAGCCAAAGGGACAGTAGCACAGATACGCAGTATTTT. Protein: CASSQRDSSTDTQYF.

The genes are TRBV6-1 and TRBJ2-1, with a weak D call TRBD2 (6 bases). The better agreement between TRBJ2-7 and the DNA end casts doubt on the J call. The germline V gene has CDR1 MNHNS and CDR2 SASEGT. The CDR3 sequence is 14 residues long. CDR3 sequence: CASSQGLQPYEQYF. The CDR3 DNA is TGTGCCAGCAGTCAGGGACTCCAACCTTACGAGCAGTACTTC.

J is TRBJ2-5 and V is TRBV18, with D hard to call. Germline V gene data show CDR1 as KGHSH and CDR2 as LQKENI. Trimming took off 2 bases at V and 2 bases at J, with 6 bases between the two ends. The CDR3 is 13 residues long. The CDR3 DNA sequence: TGTGCCAGCTCACCATCCCAGCAAGAGACCCAGTACTTC. Translation: CASSPSQQETQYF.

This rearrangement joins TRBV5-1 to TRBJ1-1; 9 nucleotides line up with TRBD1. CDR3 length: 14 residues. Germline assignment: CDR1 SGHRS and CDR2 YFSETQ. V was clipped by 6 bases and J by 1 base; unmatched bases: 4. CDR3 sequence reads: CASKQGAENTEAFF. The CDR3 coding sequence is TGCGCCAGCAAACAGGGGGCGGAGAACACTGAAGCTTTCTTT. The full variable domain, its missing parts supplied by reference TRBV5-1 and TRBJ1-1, is KAGVTQTPRYLIKTRGQQVTLSCSPISGHRSVSWYQQTPGQGLQFLFEYFSETQRNKGNFPGRFSGRQFSNSRSEMNVSTLELGDSALYLCASKQGAENTEAFFGQGTRLTVV.

The chain uses TRBV7-2 and TRBJ1-3, with D possibly TRBD1 on 6 matching bases. V was clipped by 5 bases and J by 0 bases, with 8 bases between them. This CDR3 has 14 amino acids. Germline CDR1 reads SGHTA; CDR2 reads FQGNSA. The DNA for the CDR3 is TGTGCCAGCAGCCGAGGGGGCTCTGGAAACACCATATATTTT. It encodes CASSRGGSGNTIYF.

This clonotype was recorded only once. The V and J genes are TRBV14 and TRBJ2-2; 9 positions match TRBD2. This CDR3 region has 16 residues. J lost 9 bases, V lost 1 base, and 9 bases had no gene match. Germline CDR1 and CDR2: SGHDN and FVKESK. In DNA form, the CDR3 reads TGTGCCAGCAGCCAAGGATACATAGCGGGAGAGAGGGAGCTGTTTTTT. This gives the protein CASSQGYIAGERELFF.

The sample holds a few counts of this clonotype. The rearrangement joins TRBV15 to TRBJ2-2, with D unclear. Trimming left V 3 bases short and J 5 bases short, with 7 bases between. CDR1 LNHNV and CDR2 YYDKDF come from the germline V gene (reference sequence). The CDR3 has 13 amino acids. The DNA for the CDR3 is TGTGCCACCAGCAGTAGGGTAACCGGGGAGCTGTTTTTT. It is translated as CATSSRVTGELFF.

This clonotype has only a few counts. The chain has TRBV12-3 or TRBV12-4 and TRBJ1-5; D is unclear. This CDR3 comprises 15 residues. V was shortened by 6 bases and J by 2 bases, with 14 bases between the two germline ends. The DNA for the CDR3 is TGTGCCAGCAGCACACAACCGAAGGGCAATCAGCCCCAGCATTTT. It codes for CASSTQPKGNQPQHF.

The chain employs TRBV2 and TRBJ1-1, with 8 bases lining up with TRBD1. The CDR3 runs 14 residues. Trimming removed 6 bases from V and 1 base from J; junction bases left unmatched: 4. Germline assignment: CDR1 SNHLY and CDR2 FYNNEI. CDR3 in amino acids: CASRDGTGNTEAFF. CDR3 in DNA: TGTGCCAGCAGAGACGGGACAGGGAACACTGAAGCTTTCTTT.

The chain is built from TRBV24-1 and TRBJ1-5; D is unresolved. Between the trimmed V and J ends, which lost 5 bases and 3 bases, there was a span of 13 bases. Germline lookup yields CDR1 KGHDR and CDR2 SFDVKD. The length of the CDR3 is 15 residues. CDR3 region: CATSGGRAPNQPQHF. The CDR3 DNA reads TGTGCCACCAGTGGAGGCCGGGCCCCCAATCAGCCCCAGCATTTT.